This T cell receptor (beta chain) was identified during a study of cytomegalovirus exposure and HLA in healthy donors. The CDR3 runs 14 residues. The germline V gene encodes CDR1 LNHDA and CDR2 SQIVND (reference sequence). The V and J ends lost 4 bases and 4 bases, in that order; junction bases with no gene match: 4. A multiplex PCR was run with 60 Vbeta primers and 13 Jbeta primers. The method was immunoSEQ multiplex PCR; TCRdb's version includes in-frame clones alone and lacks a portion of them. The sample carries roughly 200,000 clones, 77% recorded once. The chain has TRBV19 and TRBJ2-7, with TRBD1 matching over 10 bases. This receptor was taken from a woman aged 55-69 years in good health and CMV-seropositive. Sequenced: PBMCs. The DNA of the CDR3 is TGTGCCAGTAGTACCCCGGGACAGGGGTACGAGCAGTACTTC. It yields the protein CASSTPGQGYEQYF.